These T cell receptor beta chains were read from a single sample in a study of blood T cell repertoires in COVID-19. TCRdb's table, derived via immunoSEQ multiplex PCR, lists solely in-frame clones and lacks some. Here the sample spans some 200,000 clones, roughly 81% being singletons. Input material: peripheral blood. All receptors come from a woman in her forties or fifties with active or convalescent COVID-19. CDR3s include the opening cysteine and the closing phenylalanine or tryptophan. A D gene is named only where the DNA matches it firmly. Clone sizes are given selectively: once, few, many, or a class where the clone is expanded.

j_gene	d_gene	v_gene	abundance	CDR3aa	CDR3nt
TRBJ1-3	TRBD1	TRBV7-9	.	CASSPTGGKNSGNTIYF	TGTGCCAGCAGCCCCACAGGGGGCAAAAACTCTGGAAACACCATATATTTT
TRBJ2-2	.	TRBV4-1	.	CASSQEMKTGNTGELFF	TGCGCCAGCAGCCAAGAAATGAAGACAGGGAACACCGGGGAGCTGTTTTTT
TRBJ1-6	.	TRBV21-1	.	CTFPRQGPYHSPLHF	TGTACCTTCCCCCGGCAGGGGCCCTACCATTCACCCCTCCACTTT
TRBJ1-2	.	TRBV5-1	.	CASSLDRGNYGYTF	TGCGCCAGCAGCTTGGACCGGGGGAACTATGGCTACACCTTC
TRBJ1-1	.	TRBV18	once	CASSPVVNTEAFF	TGTGCCAGCTCACCAGTAGTGAACACTGAAGCTTTCTTT
TRBJ2-1	TRBD2	TRBV27	.	CASSPMGRATNEQFF	TGTGCCAGCAGTCCCATGGGGAGGGCGACCAATGAGCAGTTCTTC
TRBJ2-1	TRBD2	TRBV6-4	.	CASSEREGPGEQFF	TGTGCCAGCAGTGAGCGGGAGGGCCCTGGTGAGCAGTTCTTC
TRBJ1-1	.	TRBV14	few	CASSHGVLNTEAFF	TGTGCCAGCAGCCACGGGGTCCTGAACACTGAAGCTTTCTTT
TRBJ2-1	TRBD2	TRBV19	many	CASKRDSSYNEQFF	TGTGCCAGTAAGCGGGATAGCTCCTACAATGAGCAGTTCTTC
TRBJ1-3	.	TRBV28	.	CASSFLRTLGNTIYF	TGTGCCAGCAGTTTTCTCCGGACTCTGGGAAACACCATATATTTT
TRBJ1-2	.	TRBV9	.	CASSPRDLDNYGYTF	TGTGCCAGCAGCCCACGGGACTTGGACAACTATGGCTACACCTTC
TRBJ1-2	.	TRBV28	few	CASSITGTGDYGYTF	TGTGCCAGCAGTATAACCGGGACGGGGGACTATGGCTACACCTTC
TRBJ2-7	TRBD1	TRBV2	.	CASRPWDRGEQYF	TGTGCCAGCAGACCTTGGGACAGGGGCGAGCAGTACTTC
TRBJ2-2	TRBD1	TRBV24-1	.	CATRPGQGTSLWTGELFF	TGTGCCACCAGACCGGGACAGGGTACTTCTCTCTGGACCGGGGAGCTGTTTTTT
TRBJ1-5	.	TRBV2	.	CASSERGQPQHF	TGTGCCAGCAGTGAACGCGGTCAGCCCCAGCATTTT
TRBJ1-2	.	TRBV15	.	CATSRDTGLYGYTF	TGTGCCACCAGCAGAGACACGGGACTCTATGGCTACACCTTC
TRBJ1-2	.	TRBV30	.	CAGGRESYYGYTF	TGTGCCGGGGGGCGGGAGTCCTACTATGGCTACACCTTC
TRBJ2-1	.	TRBV11-2	.	CASSAGRSYNEQFF	TGTGCCAGCAGCGCGGGACGATCCTACAATGAGCAGTTCTTC
TRBJ2-1	TRBD2	TRBV3-1/TRBV3-2	.	CASSPGGGDWKFF	TGTGCCAGCAGCCCGGGAGGAGGGGACTGGAAGTTCTTC
TRBJ1-2	TRBD1	TRBV7-9	.	CASTDRVGYGYTF	TGTGCCAGCACGGACAGGGTGGGCTATGGCTACACCTTC
TRBJ1-2	.	TRBV7-2	.	CASSLEGDWDYGYTF	TGTGCCAGCAGCTTAGAAGGGGATTGGGACTATGGCTACACCTTC
TRBJ1-2	TRBD1	TRBV18	.	CASSPGTGGSGYTF	TGTGCCAGCTCACCAGGGACAGGGGGTTCTGGCTACACCTTC
TRBJ1-1	.	TRBV12-5	.	CASVRGGGPFLPLNTEAFF	TGTGCTAGTGTCCGGGGGGGAGGACCCTTTCTCCCCTTGAACACTGAAGCTTTCTTT
TRBJ1-6	.	TRBV6-5	.	CASSYPGGNSPLHF	TGTGCCAGCAGTTACCCCGGGGGAAATTCACCCCTCCACTTT
TRBJ2-3	.	TRBV19	.	CASSIWSGTDTQYF	TGTGCCAGTAGTATTTGGAGTGGCACAGATACGCAGTATTTT
TRBJ2-3	.	TRBV14	.	CASSQAVGAGTDTQYF	TGTGCCAGCAGCCAGGCGGTGGGGGCGGGCACAGATACGCAGTATTTT
TRBJ1-6	.	TRBV23-1	once	CASSQSTRQEDSPLHF	TGCGCCAGCAGTCAATCCACCCGACAGGAAGATTCACCCCTCCACTTT
TRBJ2-7	.	TRBV28	once	CASDRGAQGLGEQYF	TGTGCCAGCGACCGTGGGGCTCAGGGGTTAGGCGAGCAGTACTTC